This T cell receptor beta chain was identified in a study of cytomegalovirus exposure and HLA in healthy donors. Study context: The same platform as the roughly 670 first-cohort repertoires was used for the roughly 130 validation repertoires, a later analysis reported.

TCRdb's copy holds only in-frame clones and misses some; the assay was immunoSEQ multiplex PCR. The sample has 200,000 to 250,000 clones; approximately 88% are singletons. It was the roughly 120-subject validation cohort, separate from the approximately 620-subject first cohort, to which the donors belonged. To note about this clone: As yet, its antigen is unknown. One end of the junction fails to match germline, which may point to a read error.

Study-wide points: High specificity and sensitivity for cytomegalovirus status were reported for the classifier.

The CDR3 is made up of 15 amino acids. The V gene's germline CDR1 is SSHAT and CDR2 FNYEAQ (reference sequence). This chain links TRBV7-7 with TRBJ2-3; TRBD1 matches at 7 bases. The sequenced sample was PBMCs. The sequence was collected from a woman aged 25 to 45 in good health and CMV-seropositive. CDR3 residues: CASSLTGDLTDTQYF. CDR3 sequence (DNA): TGTGCTAGCAGCTTAACAGGGGATTTAACAGATACGCAGTATTTT.